This T cell receptor (beta chain) emerged from a study of pediatric ulcerative colitis. Study results and limitations: Blood samples from a couple of patients yielded substantially fewer templates and were excluded from blood-rectal overlap analysis.

Assay: immunoSEQ multiplex PCR; the TCRdb copy retains only in-frame clones and omits some. Of under 50,000 clones detected, around 79% appear once; the ten largest clones hold over 3%. During colonoscopy, one to two rectal pinch biopsies were collected. The V end was cut by 6 bases, the J end by 6 bases, with 9 bases between. Germline-derived CDR1 and CDR2 are SNHLY and FYNNEI. The CDR3 totals 12 residues. This clone was seen more than once but under ten times. The target antigen is unknown. The receptor's source is a girl aged 5 to 17 with moderate ulcerative colitis. The chain uses TRBV2 and TRBJ1-5; no firm D call. Material for sequencing was gut tissue. For the CDR3, the DNA is TGTGCCAGCAGATTTGGAGCTCAGCCCCAGCATTTT. Translating it yields CASRFGAQPQHF.